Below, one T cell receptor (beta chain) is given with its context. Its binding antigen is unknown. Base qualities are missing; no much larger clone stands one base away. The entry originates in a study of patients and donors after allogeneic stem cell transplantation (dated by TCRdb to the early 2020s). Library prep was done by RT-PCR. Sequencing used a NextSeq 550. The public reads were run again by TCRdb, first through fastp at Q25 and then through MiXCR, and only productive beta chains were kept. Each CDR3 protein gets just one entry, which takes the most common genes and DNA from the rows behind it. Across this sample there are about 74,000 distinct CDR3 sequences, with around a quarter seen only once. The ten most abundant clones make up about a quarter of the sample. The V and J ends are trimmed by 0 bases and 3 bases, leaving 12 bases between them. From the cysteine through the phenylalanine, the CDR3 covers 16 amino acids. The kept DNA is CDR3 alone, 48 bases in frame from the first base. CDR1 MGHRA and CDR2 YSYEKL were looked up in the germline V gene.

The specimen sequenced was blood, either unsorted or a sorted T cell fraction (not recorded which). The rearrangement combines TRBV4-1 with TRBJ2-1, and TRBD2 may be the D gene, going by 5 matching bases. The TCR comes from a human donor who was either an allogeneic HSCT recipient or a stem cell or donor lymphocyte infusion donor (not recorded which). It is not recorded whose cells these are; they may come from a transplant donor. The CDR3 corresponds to CASSQDTTEGYNEQFF. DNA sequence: TGCGCCAGCAGCCAAGATACGACCGAGGGCTACAATGAGCAGTTCTTC.